This T cell receptor (beta chain) was retrieved from a study of regulatory T cells in long-lasting Graves disease. The time point was: newly diagnosed GD, antithyroid drugs for less than 3 months. PBMC-extracted RNA yielded the TCR library. Trimming cost V 10 bases and J 1 base; bases outside gene matches: 14. The CDR3 loop spans 16 amino acids. Germline values: CDR1 LGHDT, CDR2 YNNKEL (reference sequence). Arm-PCR with iRepertoire HTBI primers amplified the CDR3 regions for these TCR beta libraries. TCRdb ran MiXCR on the multiplex PCR reads and lists one entry per CDR3 protein. The table shows around 500,000 distinct CDR3 sequences, with roughly 13% occurring only once. The data also belong to a second study, concerning T cells in Graves' hyperthyroidism and ophthalmopathy.

The rearrangement links TRBV3-1 to TRBJ2-3; 7 bases match TRBD2. The TCR originated in a man aged 30 to 45 with Graves disease. This sample comprised peripheral blood mononuclear cells (PBMCs), obtained at new diagnosis, from a patient treated with antithyroid drugs. The CDR3 region is CATQPPAGKGTDTQYF. In nucleotides, the CDR3 is TGTGCCACCCAACCCCCAGCGGGAAAGGGCACAGATACGCAGTATTTT.